The TCR beta chain described here comes from a study of blood T cell repertoires in COVID-19. Study-level background: Sample material is recorded as cDNA or gDNA derived from T cells, B-cell-depleted T cells, or PBMCs.

Per the authors' pipeline: The authors estimated nucleated cell counts from reference gene primer amplification. The assay was immunoSEQ multiplex PCR, and TCRdb's table has in-frame clones only and misses some. V, J and clone size are those of that table, while D and trimming were read from the DNA. This sample has about 240,000 clones, with 80% to 90% found just once. Trimming left V 3 bases short and J 2 bases short, with 10 bases between. The CDR3 has 14 amino acids. Germline assignment: CDR1 MDHEN and CDR2 SYDVKM. The material sequenced was peripheral blood. The rearrangement uses TRBV28 and TRBJ1-2; D gene unclear. The sequence came from a woman between 65 and 79 years old with acute or convalescent COVID-19. CDR3 residues: CASSFSRSNYGYTF. DNA for the CDR3: TGTGCCAGCAGTTTCTCCAGGTCGAACTATGGCTACACCTTC.